This TCR beta chain was captured by sequencing in a study of blood T cell repertoires in COVID-19. Background on the study: Spain, Italy and the United States supplied samples that represented acute and convalescent COVID-19. The cDNA or gDNA used as material had been derived from T cells, B-cell-depleted T cells, or PBMCs.

In the original analysis: Reference gene primer amplification gave nucleated cell count estimates. Data came from immunoSEQ multiplex PCR; TCRdb stores just in-frame clones and leaves some out. V, J and clone size are taken as reported in that table, and D and trimming were inferred from the DNA itself. Of under 250,000 clones in the sample, roughly nine tenths were seen once. The trim removed 3 bases at V and 8 bases at J, leaving 9 bases unmatched. Looked up from germline, CDR1 is SGHNT and CDR2 is YENEEA. This CDR3 is built from 16 residues. The receptor was isolated from a man younger than 35 with active or convalescent COVID-19. The chain employs TRBV11-3 and TRBJ2-1; 11 bases match TRBD2. Sequenced input: peripheral blood. CDR3 sequence reads: CASSFGTSGGIDEQFF. CDR3 bases: TGTGCCAGCAGCTTCGGTACTAGCGGGGGTATCGATGAGCAGTTCTTC.